This TCR beta chain was identified in a study of blood T cell repertoires in COVID-19. Study background: Samples of COVID-19 (acute and convalescent) were obtained from the United States, Italy and Spain. The analysed material was cDNA or gDNA that came from T cells, B-cell-depleted T cells, or PBMCs.

Per the original data handling: Reference gene primer amplification gave nucleated cell count estimates. Assay used: immunoSEQ multiplex PCR; TCRdb lists only in-frame clones, some missing. V, J and clone size were drawn from that table, and D and trimming were deduced from the DNA. Of fewer than 110,000 clones detected, more than 80% appear once; the ten largest clones hold 4% to 6%. The V end lost 5 bases, the J end lost 1 base, and 15 bases lay between the germline ends. The V gene's germline CDR1 is SGHTA and CDR2 FQGNSA. The CDR3 extends over 16 amino acids. The receptor was derived from a man aged 40-49 years with active or convalescent COVID-19. The chain joins TRBV7-2 to TRBJ2-1; D is perhaps TRBD1 (7 bases). The sample taken for sequencing was peripheral blood. The chain's CDR3 is CASSPRAGQSYNEQFF. The CDR3, as DNA: TGTGCCAGCAGCCCCCGGGCGGGACAGTCCTACAATGAGCAGTTCTTC.